These 4 T cell receptor beta chains were sequenced from one sample in a study of blood T cell repertoires in COVID-19. The protocol was immunoSEQ multiplex PCR, while the TCRdb copy is restricted to in-frame clones and leaves out a portion. The data contain roughly 200,000 clones, 80% to 90% of them seen just once; the ten biggest clones take up more than 3.5%. Sample: PBMCs or T cells enriched from blood (not recorded which). All receptors derive from a woman aged 35 to 49 with acute COVID-19.

V usage is TRBV2 and J usage is TRBJ1-6; tentatively, D is TRBD1 (6 bases). The germline V gene encodes CDR1 SNHLY and CDR2 FYNNEI. This CDR3 is 14 amino acids long. Trimming left V 6 bases short and J 9 bases short, with 15 bases between. The CDR3 nucleotides read TGTGCCAGCAGCCGGACAGCAGTGGGTTCACCCCTCCACTTT. Protein: CASSRTAVGSPLHF.

This rearrangement joins TRBV11-2 to TRBJ1-1; D is ambiguous. Germline V lookup: CDR1 SGHAT, CDR2 FQNNGV. V was clipped by 2 bases and J by 2 bases, with 9 bases between them. This CDR3 spans 14 amino acids. CDR3 region: CASSLSHSNTEAFF. In DNA form, the CDR3 reads TGTGCCAGCAGCTTAAGTCACAGTAACACTGAAGCTTTCTTT.

V is TRBV28 and J is TRBJ1-1; a possible D gene is TRBD1 (5 bases). The CDR3 has 13 residues. Germline lookup yields CDR1 MDHEN and CDR2 SYDVKM. V lost 5 bases to trimming and J lost 0 bases, with 7 bases between them. CDR3 protein: CASSGGMNTEAFF. The CDR3 DNA is TGTGCCAGCAGTGGGGGGATGAACACTGAAGCTTTCTTT.

The genes are TRBV11-1 and TRBJ2-1, with 9 bases fitting TRBD2. V shed 5 bases, J shed 15 bases, and the junction held 8 bases outside the gene matches. From germline, CDR1 is SGHAT and CDR2 FQDESV (reference sequence). This CDR3 is 12 amino acids long. The CDR3 protein is CASSAPGTSLFF. CDR3 bases: TGTGCCAGCAGCGCTCCCGGGACTAGCTTGTTCTTC.